The source of this TCR beta chain is a study of blood T cell repertoires in COVID-19 (dated by TCRdb to between 2020 and 2021). About the investigation overall: The collaborator samples originated in the United States, Italy and Spain and spanned the acute and convalescent phases of COVID-19. The prospective study material was composed of cDNA or gDNA derived from T cells, B-cell-depleted T cells, or PBMCs. Deeply sampled blood TCRbeta repertoires from subjects exposed to, actively infected with, or recovered from COVID-19 were included in the dataset. A freely available public database, intended as a resource for researchers studying the immune response to SARS-CoV-2, is where the repertoires were released. The samples were drawn from two sources: the first 160 participants of the ongoing ImmuneRACE study, and 1,200 or so subjects contributed by 6 global collaborators. Sample metadata almost always included a de-identified subject ID, COVID-19 status, age in years and sex. Where available, HLA class I and class II types were obtained from metadata supplied by the sample provider rather than from assay-based typing.

The immunoSEQ Assay, a bias-controlled multiplex PCR, was used to amplify TCRbeta CDR3 regions from genomic DNA. The source study handled its data this way. Within the assay, amplification of reference gene primers was used to estimate how many nucleated cells each sample contained. To quantify the absolute abundance of each unique TCRbeta CDR3 rearrangement, sequence reads were collapsed and filtered. For each sample, productive Simpson clonality was calculated as the square root of Simpson's diversity index across productive rearrangements. TCRdb provides this immuneACCESS table in a form limited to in-frame rearrangements. Some clones are lacking; in checked studies, under half of them reflect an unresolved V gene, and why the rest are absent is not known. That table furnishes V, J and clone size, whereas the DNA furnished D and trimming. For this sample the table gives some 42,000 clones, of which around 73% were detected only once. The ten largest make up under 30% of the sample.

The collaborating institutions used their own protocols to collect whole blood in K2EDTA tubes. For TCRbeta analysis, collaborators shipped samples in one of three forms: frozen whole blood, isolated PBMCs, or DNA extracted from either of those sample types. Of note for this clone: Its recognized antigen is unknown. Base quality data are lacking; no much larger clone is found one base away.

The CDR3 runs 20 residues from the cysteine to the phenylalanine. CDR3 DNA is the only sequence kept; it has 60 bases, read in frame from the first base. The junction carries 28 bases between V and J, which are trimmed by 5 bases and 0 bases respectively. Via the germline V gene (reference sequence), CDR1 is MNHNY and CDR2 SVGAGI. General study outcomes and caveats: Clinical and demographic metadata were provided uncurated, with the amount varying by source and participant.

The receptor chain draws on TRBV6-6 and TRBJ1-1; the D gene is possibly TRBD1, with 5 bases matching. The specimen was peripheral blood. The origin of this receptor is a woman in her 70s with acute or convalescent COVID-19. This receptor carries the CDR3 CASSHGTLPIGAQMNTEAFF. The sequence in DNA is TGTGCCAGCAGTCACGGGACTCTTCCAATCGGGGCTCAAATGAACACTGAAGCTTTCTTT.